A selection of T cell receptor beta chains follows, all from one sample in a study of blood T cell repertoires in COVID-19. Only in-frame clones appear in the TCRdb table, and some are missing; sequencing was by immunoSEQ multiplex PCR. There are approximately 58,000 clones in the sample; about 84% occur only once, and approximately 5% lies in the top ten. Sequencing used peripheral blood. Receptors were obtained from a man aged 40-49 years with active COVID-19. Both conserved end residues are part of each CDR3. D genes are given only for firm matches. Clone size appears in some rows only: once, few, many, or a class for an expanded clone.

cdr3_aa cdr3_nt clone_size j_call v_call d_call
CAWSADLYQETQYF TGTGCCTGGAGTGCTGACTTGTACCAAGAGACCCAGTACTTC . TRBJ2-5 TRBV30 .
CASSVAQGHYGYTF TGTGCCAGCAGTGTAGCACAGGGGCACTATGGCTACACCTTC . TRBJ1-2 TRBV2 TRBD1
CASSLKQFTPDGRGNTEAFF TGTGCCAGCAGTCTCAAGCAGTTTACCCCGGACGGCCGGGGGAACACTGAAGCTTTCTTT . TRBJ1-1 TRBV28 .
CAITTSGDYNEQFF TGTGCCATCACTACTAGCGGGGACTACAATGAGCAGTTCTTC . TRBJ2-1 TRBV10-3 TRBD2
CASSLGTGEVYGYTF TGTGCCAGCAGCCTGGGGACAGGGGAGGTCTATGGCTACACCTTC . TRBJ1-2 TRBV7-9 TRBD1
CASSLHKSTEAFF TGTGCCAGCAGCTTACACAAATCCACTGAAGCTTTCTTT . TRBJ1-1 TRBV11-2 .
CASSLERGVQTQYF TGTGCCAGCAGCCTAGAGCGGGGTGTCCAGACCCAGTACTTC . TRBJ2-5 TRBV4-2 TRBD2
CASTSPGNTIYF TGTGCCAGCACGAGTCCTGGAAACACCATATATTTT . TRBJ1-3 TRBV28 .
CATSRDRWDRAYNEQFF TGTGCCACCAGCAGAGATCGTTGGGACAGGGCCTACAATGAGCAGTTCTTC . TRBJ2-1 TRBV15 TRBD1
CATSDLGGGSGLQYF TGTGCCACCAGTGACCTGGGAGGGGGTAGCGGGTTACAGTACTTC . TRBJ2-7 TRBV24-1 .
CASSRNGNEQFF TGTGCCAGCAGCCGAAACGGGAATGAGCAGTTCTTC . TRBJ2-1 TRBV11-2 .
CATRQGIHEQYF TGCGCCACACGACAGGGGATACACGAGCAGTACTTC . TRBJ2-7 TRBV10-2 TRBD1
CAWSPQGREQYF TGTGCCTGGAGTCCACAGGGACGCGAGCAGTACTTC few TRBJ2-7 TRBV30 .
CASTLVGEETQYF TGTGCCAGCACTCTCGTAGGGGAAGAGACCCAGTACTTC . TRBJ2-5 TRBV3-1/TRBV3-2 .
CASSRGQFSYEQYF TGTGCCAGCAGCCGGGGACAGTTCTCCTACGAGCAGTACTTC . TRBJ2-7 TRBV9 TRBD1
CASSPSGRPNEQYF TGTGCCAGCTCACCCAGCGGGAGGCCCAACGAGCAGTACTTC . TRBJ2-7 TRBV18 TRBD2
CASSKAGGGDTQYF TGTGCCAGCAGCAAAGCGGGAGGAGGGGATACGCAGTATTTT once TRBJ2-3 TRBV11-3 TRBD2
CASSVGLAGGTGELFF TGTGCCAGCAGCGTAGGGTTAGCGGGAGGTACCGGGGAGCTGTTTTTT . TRBJ2-2 TRBV9 TRBD2
CASQSTQGGQPQHF TGTGCCAGCCAGTCCACCCAGGGTGGGCAGCCCCAGCATTTT few TRBJ1-5 TRBV2 .
CASSRQGSNSGNTIYF TGTGCCAGCAGCCGTCAGGGGTCGAACTCTGGAAACACCATATATTTT . TRBJ1-3 TRBV3-1/TRBV3-2 .
CASSPRGSNEQFF TGTGCCAGCAGCCCCCGCGGGAGCAATGAGCAGTTCTTC few TRBJ2-1 TRBV9 TRBD2
CASSQSGGINTEAFF TGCGCCAGCAGCCAATCGGGGGGTATAAACACTGAAGCTTTCTTT . TRBJ1-1 TRBV4-1 .
CASSPIQDPAGEQYF TGTGCCAGCAGCCCCATCCAAGACCCTGCGGGGGAGCAGTACTTC . TRBJ2-7 TRBV7-2 .
CASSLTGGGYTF TGCGCCAGCAGCTTGACAGGAGGGGGCTACACCTTC . TRBJ1-2 TRBV5-1 .
CASSFGTDRSYNSPLHF TGTGCCAGCAGCTTTGGGACAGACCGGTCCTATAATTCACCCCTCCACTTT . TRBJ1-6 TRBV5-6 TRBD1
CASSEYEIGEQYF TGTGCCAGCAGCGAGTATGAGATCGGGGAGCAGTACTTC . TRBJ2-7 TRBV9 .
CASSIVGTGNTEAFF TGTGCCAGTAGTATAGTGGGTACAGGGAACACTGAAGCTTTCTTT . TRBJ1-1 TRBV19 .
CASTDSTYEQYF TGTGCCAGTACGGACTCTACCTACGAGCAGTACTTC . TRBJ2-7 TRBV19 .
CATSGRMYNEQFF TGTGCCACTAGCGGGAGGATGTACAATGAGCAGTTCTTC . TRBJ2-1 TRBV28 TRBD2
CASGRGGEQYF TGCGCCAGCGGCAGAGGAGGCGAGCAGTACTTC . TRBJ2-7 TRBV10-2 .
CASSALTSGDNEQFF TGTGCCAGCAGCGCTTTGACTAGCGGAGACAATGAGCAGTTCTTC . TRBJ2-1 TRBV9 TRBD2
CASSVRQGNNEQFF TGTGCCAGCAGCGTACGACAGGGAAACAATGAGCAGTTCTTC . TRBJ2-1 TRBV11-3 TRBD1
CASSVEASGSYEQYF TGTGCCAGCAGCGTAGAGGCTAGCGGGAGTTACGAGCAGTACTTC . TRBJ2-7 TRBV9 TRBD2
CASSQGLGLAHYNEQFF TGTGCCAGCAGCCAAGGGTTAGGACTAGCGCATTACAATGAGCAGTTCTTC . TRBJ2-1 TRBV3-1/TRBV3-2 TRBD2
CSVEGVVAGEQYF TGCAGCGTTGAGGGAGTAGTAGCGGGCGAGCAGTACTTC . TRBJ2-7 TRBV29-1 TRBD2
CASSGGRESGSNYQPQHF TGTGCCAGTAGTGGGGGACGGGAGTCCGGGTCCAATTATCAGCCCCAGCATTTT . TRBJ1-5 TRBV19 .
CAIRQGSGTEAFF TGTGCCATAAGACAGGGGTCGGGCACTGAAGCTTTCTTT . TRBJ1-1 TRBV5-5 TRBD1